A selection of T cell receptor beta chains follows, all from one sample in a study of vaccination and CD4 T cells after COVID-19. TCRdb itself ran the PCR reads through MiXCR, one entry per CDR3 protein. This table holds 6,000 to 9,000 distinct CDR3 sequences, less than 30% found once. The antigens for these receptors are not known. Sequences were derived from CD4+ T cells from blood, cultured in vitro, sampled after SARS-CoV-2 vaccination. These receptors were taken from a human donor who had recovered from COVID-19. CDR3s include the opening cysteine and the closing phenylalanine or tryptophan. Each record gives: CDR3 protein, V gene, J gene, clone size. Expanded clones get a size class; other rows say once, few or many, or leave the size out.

CDR3: CASSLASGGSETQYF
V: TRBV28
J: TRBJ2-5
size: NA

CDR3: CASSESGYEQYF
V: TRBV10-1
J: TRBJ2-7
size: NA

CDR3: CASSPPRGIHNSPLHF
V: TRBV18
J: TRBJ1-6
size: NA

CDR3: CASSQAQGTGANVLTF
V: TRBV4-2
J: TRBJ2-6
size: medium-sized

CDR3: CASSPRDGPNTEAFF
V: TRBV11-3
J: TRBJ1-1
size: NA

CDR3: CASSLGELAGTF
V: TRBV7-9
J: TRBJ2-7
size: NA

CDR3: CASSLTDRGEGQETQYF
V: TRBV7-6
J: TRBJ2-5
size: medium-sized

CDR3: CASSDLAVSYEQYF
V: TRBV10-1
J: TRBJ2-7
size: NA

CDR3: CSAPRGVNTEAFF
V: TRBV20-1
J: TRBJ1-1
size: NA

CDR3: CASSPPWRGRNEQFF
V: TRBV6-1
J: TRBJ2-1
size: few

CDR3: CASNAMGTGHFEQYF
V: TRBV6-1
J: TRBJ2-7
size: NA

CDR3: CASSTQGANYGYTF
V: TRBV28
J: TRBJ1-2
size: NA

CDR3: CASSYPSGGACNEQFF
V: TRBV6-5
J: TRBJ2-1
size: NA

CDR3: CSAQTSGSRNEQYF
V: TRBV20-1
J: TRBJ2-7
size: few

CDR3: CASRVGGQGSTEAFF
V: TRBV6-1
J: TRBJ1-1
size: NA

CDR3: CASSYQGPSEPQHF
V: TRBV6-5
J: TRBJ1-5
size: NA

CDR3: CASSRPSGSGETQYF
V: TRBV4-2
J: TRBJ2-5
size: medium-sized

CDR3: CASSEGGGPGQPQHF
V: TRBV6-1
J: TRBJ1-5
size: few

CDR3: CASSLGGGRATIEQFF
V: TRBV7-9
J: TRBJ2-1
size: few

CDR3: CASSLEGRANEQFF
V: TRBV7-9
J: TRBJ2-1
size: NA

CDR3: CASSPYGQGARGDTEAFF
V: TRBV7-3
J: TRBJ1-1
size: NA

CDR3: CASSEQGMETQYF
V: TRBV10-2
J: TRBJ2-5
size: few

CDR3: CSVLPSGRASGEQFF
V: TRBV20-1
J: TRBJ2-1
size: NA

CDR3: CASSQDGIGGGYTF
V: TRBV4-1
J: TRBJ1-2
size: few

CDR3: CASSTRDSSYEQYF
V: TRBV6-1
J: TRBJ2-7
size: few

CDR3: CASSGSSNQPQHF
V: TRBV6-1
J: TRBJ1-5
size: few

CDR3: CASSLGTDTQYF
V: TRBV11-1
J: TRBJ2-3
size: NA

CDR3: CASSPPSGGGTDTQYF
V: TRBV28
J: TRBJ2-3
size: NA

CDR3: CASTVPRGATGTQYF
V: TRBV6-2/TRBV6-3
J: TRBJ2-3
size: NA

CDR3: CASSDGGGTDTQYF
V: TRBV6-4
J: TRBJ2-3
size: NA

CDR3: CASSQTRGLGDSPLHF
V: TRBV6-1
J: TRBJ1-6
size: medium-sized

CDR3: CASSIETASSQFF
V: TRBV19
J: TRBJ2-1
size: NA

CDR3: CASSLVQASGYTF
V: TRBV28
J: TRBJ1-2
size: NA

CDR3: CASSKGGPTGELFF
V: TRBV11-3
J: TRBJ2-2
size: NA

CDR3: CSASLGGSFHEQYF
V: TRBV20-1
J: TRBJ2-7
size: medium-sized

CDR3: CASSPKENTEAFF
V: TRBV18
J: TRBJ1-1
size: NA

CDR3: CASSYQGLTEAFF
V: TRBV6-5
J: TRBJ1-1
size: few

CDR3: CASRGESNQPQHF
V: TRBV2
J: TRBJ1-5
size: NA

CDR3: CASSLPRGVGYEQYF
V: TRBV11-2
J: TRBJ2-7
size: NA

CDR3: CASGTGDINTDTQYF
V: TRBV28
J: TRBJ2-3
size: NA

CDR3: CAISESGGGEQYF
V: TRBV10-3
J: TRBJ2-7
size: few

CDR3: CASISETAYNEQFF
V: TRBV10-1
J: TRBJ2-1
size: NA

CDR3: CASSYGTTRGYGYTF
V: TRBV6-5
J: TRBJ1-2
size: few

CDR3: CASSPGREWSNQPQHF
V: TRBV27
J: TRBJ1-5
size: few

CDR3: CASSISQGYEQYF
V: TRBV19
J: TRBJ2-7
size: NA

CDR3: CASSDRDLANVLTF
V: TRBV6-1
J: TRBJ2-6
size: NA

CDR3: CASSFDYGQGRTDTQYF
V: TRBV7-9
J: TRBJ2-3
size: NA